This T cell receptor (beta chain) was obtained from a study of control samples from healthy donors and cancer patients. Germline V gene lookup returns CDR1 SGDLS and CDR2 YYNGEE. V was shortened by 2 bases and J by 2 bases, with 10 bases between the two germline ends. The CDR3 is made up of 15 amino acids. Some clones are missing from TCRdb's copy, which holds only in-frame ones; the method was immunoSEQ multiplex PCR. The sample includes about 410,000 clones, 75% to 95% of them seen just once. The clonotype originates from a man aged 35-49 years with head and neck cancer. The chain combines TRBV9 with TRBJ1-4, with D perhaps matching TRBD1 (5 bases). The sequencing input was PBMCs. The CDR3 loop reads CASSVGGGTNEKLFF. Here the CDR3 DNA reads TGTGCCAGCAGCGTGGGTGGGGGGACTAATGAAAAACTGTTTTTT.